These 10 T cell receptor beta chains came from one sample sequenced in a study of shared clonotypes between healthy human individuals. The protocol was immunoSEQ multiplex PCR, while the TCRdb copy is restricted to in-frame clones and leaves out a portion. The repertoire holds about 380,000 clones, with 95% to 97% as singletons. The sample consisted of memory CD8+ T cells sorted from blood. As to subset: CD45RO+ cells pooled with CCR7-negative TemRA cells. All receptors come from a man aged 25 to 40 in good health.

The chain links TRBV21-1 to TRBJ1-1; the table's D call, TRBD1, was not checked against the DNA. TRBV21-1 is a pseudogene. This CDR3 spans 14 amino acids. The CDR3 DNA reads TGTGCCAGCAGCAAAGCGGGACAGAACACTGAAGCTTTCTTT. Translation gives CASSKAGQNTEAFF.

The chain carries TRBV11-2 and TRBJ2-2; 7 nucleotides line up with TRBD1. Germline CDR1 and CDR2: SGHAT and FQNNGV. The CDR3 is 12 amino acids. J was trimmed by 4 bases and V by 11 bases; bases with no gene match: 4. In DNA form, the CDR3 reads TGTGCCGGGACAGTATCCACCGGGGAGCTGTTTTTT. Translated: CAGTVSTGELFF.

The V call is TRBV14, the J call TRBJ2-7; D remains ambiguous. The V end lost 3 bases, the J end lost 2 bases, and 11 bases lay between the germline ends. The germline V gene encodes CDR1 SGHDN and CDR2 FVKESK. This CDR3 comprises 14 residues. CDR3 nucleotides: TGTGCCAGCAGCCATATTGGGCAGGCCTACGAGCAGTACTTC. It is translated as CASSHIGQAYEQYF.

The chain has TRBV19 and TRBJ1-1, with a possible D match to TRBD1 (5 bases). The CDR3 is 12 residues long. CDR1 is LNHDA, CDR2 SQIVND, per germline (reference sequence). V was shortened by 1 base and J by 6 bases, with 6 bases between the two germline ends. The CDR3 sequence is CASSIGGPEAFF. Written as DNA, the CDR3 is TGTGCCAGTAGTATAGGGGGACCTGAAGCTTTCTTT.

The V and J genes are TRBV29-1 and TRBJ1-4, with unresolved D. The V end was cut by 0 bases, the J end by 8 bases, with 13 bases between. Germline CDR1 SQVTM, CDR2 ANQGSEA. The CDR3 runs 14 residues. CDR3 in amino acids: CSVEDPPGGEKLFF. CDR3 DNA: TGCAGCGTTGAAGATCCTCCGGGAGGGGAAAAACTGTTTTTT.

The CDR3: CASSFLADYVNEQFF. CDR3 DNA sequence: TGCGCCAGCAGCTTCCTAGCGGATTATGTCAATGAGCAGTTCTTC. The chain joins TRBV5-1 to TRBJ2-1; 7 nucleotides match TRBD2. Trimming removed 2 bases from V and 6 bases from J; junction bases left unmatched: 8. Germline CDR1 is SGHRS and CDR2 is YFSETQ. There are 15 residues in the CDR3. Full variable domain (missing parts from reference TRBV5-1 and TRBJ2-1): KAGVTQTPRYLIKTRGQQVTLSCSPISGHRSVSWYQQTPGQGLQFLFEYFSETQRNKGNFPGRFSGRQFSNSRSEMNVSTLELGDSALYLCASSFLADYVNEQFFGPGTRLTVL.

V is TRBV7-9 and J is TRBJ1-4; 9 bases are shared with TRBD1. Looked up from germline, CDR1 is SEHNR and CDR2 is FQNEAQ (reference sequence). V shed 4 bases and J 6 bases; nucleotides not matched to a gene: 6. This CDR3 contains 15 residues. CDR3 DNA: TGTGCCAGCAGCTGGGGACAGGGATTCGATGAAAAACTGTTTTTT. Translated, it gives CASSWGQGFDEKLFF.

The table lists this clone with a count of one. The chain links TRBV13 to TRBJ1-1; 9 nucleotides agree with TRBD1. V shed 5 bases, J shed 5 bases, and the junction held 9 bases outside the gene matches. Germline CDR1 is PRHDT and CDR2 is FYEKMQ (reference sequence). This CDR3 is built from 15 residues. The CDR3 spells CASSPEQGAETEAFF. The CDR3 region has the DNA TGTGCCAGCAGCCCCGAACAGGGGGCGGAAACTGAAGCTTTCTTT.

The chain combines TRBV4-2 with TRBJ2-7; tentative D call: TRBD2 (5 bases). V lost 1 base and J 2 bases, leaving 15 bases between the germline ends. The CDR3 consists of 16 residues. Per the germline V gene, CDR1 is LGHNA and CDR2 is YNFKEQ. The chain's CDR3 is CASSQGLPGLPYEQYF. In DNA, the CDR3 is TGTGCCAGCAGCCAAGGCCTTCCAGGACTCCCCTACGAGCAGTACTTC.

The J gene is TRBJ2-3, the V gene TRBV27; 9 bases are a match to TRBD2. There are 16 residues in the CDR3. After removal of 3 bases from V and 1 base from J, the junction contained 5 bases not matched to a gene. Per the germline V gene, CDR1 is MNHEY and CDR2 is SMNVEV (reference sequence). CDR3 residues: CASSFIRTSGTDTQYF. CDR3 DNA sequence: TGTGCCAGCAGTTTCATCCGGACTAGCGGCACAGATACGCAGTATTTT.